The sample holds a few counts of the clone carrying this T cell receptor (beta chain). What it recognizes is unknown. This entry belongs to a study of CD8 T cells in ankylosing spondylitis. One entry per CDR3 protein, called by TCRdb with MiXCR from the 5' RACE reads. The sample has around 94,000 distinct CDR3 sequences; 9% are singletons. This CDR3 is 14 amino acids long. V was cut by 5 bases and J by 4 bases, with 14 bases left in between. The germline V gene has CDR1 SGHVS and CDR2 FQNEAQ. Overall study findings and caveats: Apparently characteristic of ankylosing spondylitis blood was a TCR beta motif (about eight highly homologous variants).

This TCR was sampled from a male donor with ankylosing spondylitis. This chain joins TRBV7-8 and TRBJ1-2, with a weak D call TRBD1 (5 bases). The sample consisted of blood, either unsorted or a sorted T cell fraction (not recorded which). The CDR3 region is CASSTTQGLYGYTF. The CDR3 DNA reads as TGTGCCAGCAGCACGACCCAGGGACTCTATGGCTACACCTTC.